The entry that follows covers one T cell receptor (beta chain) sequence. Its antigen is not identified. The sample originates from a study of T cells after yellow fever vaccination. TCRdb analysed the 5' RACE reads with MiXCR anew, one entry per CDR3 protein. The sample carries around 530,000 distinct CDR3 sequences, around a sixth recorded once. V was clipped by 4 bases and J by 8 bases, with 20 bases between them. CDR1 and CDR2 (germline): SGHTA, FQGNSA. The CDR3 has 15 amino acids. Broader study findings: A small proportion of clonotypes was detected in both the CD4 and CD8 compartments.

V is TRBV7-2 and J is TRBJ1-2; D is perhaps TRBD1 (6 bases). Sequencing was performed on PBMCs, taken around 5 days after the first yellow fever vaccination. The receptor's source is a man younger than 30 who received the YFV17D yellow fever vaccine. CDR3: CASSSTGTLPRGYTF. The CDR3 nucleotides read TGTGCCAGCAGCTCCACCGGGACACTCCCTAGGGGCTACACCTTC. Based on the CDR3 plus reference TRBV7-2 and TRBJ1-2, the full variable domain is GAGVSQSPSNKVTEKGKDVELRCDPISGHTALYWYRQSLGQGLEFLIYFQGNSAPDKSGLPSDRFSAERTGGSVSTLTIQRTQQEDSAVYLCASSSTGTLPRGYTFGSGTRLTVV.